This TCR beta chain was identified during a study of T cells in Graves' hyperthyroidism and ophthalmopathy. Template material for amplifying TCR beta CDR3 regions consisted of RNA transcripts. An initial round of RT-PCR targeting the TCR CDR3 relied on the HTBI primer set. TCRdb redid the calling of the multiplex PCR reads with MiXCR, one entry per CDR3 protein. In the table there are around 300,000 distinct CDR3 sequences, less than 30% of which are singletons. The V segment lost 3 bases and the J segment 3 bases; nucleotides outside the gene matches: 4. This CDR3 comprises 15 residues. Germline lookup yields CDR1 KGHDR and CDR2 SFDVKD. This clonotype appeared many times.

J is TRBJ2-7 and V is TRBV24-1; 10 bases are shared with TRBD1. This receptor was identified in a man aged 40-50 years with Graves' hyperthyroidism that later progressed to Graves' ophthalmopathy. Material: blood. The CDR3 coding sequence is TGTGCCACCAGTGATACCGGGACAGGGGTCTACGAGCAGTACTTC. It specifies CATSDTGTGVYEQYF.